The 23 T cell receptor beta chains given below trace back to one sample, sequenced in a study of radiation and T cells in renal cell carcinoma. Sequenced by immunoSEQ multiplex PCR; TCRdb stores in-frame clones only, minus some. Here the sample spans just under 150,000 clones, around 88% being singletons. As to time point: blood 4 weeks post-SBRT, at nephrectomy. The treatment was: 15 Gy SBRT to primary tumor, nephrectomy 4 weeks later. The material sequenced was blood, taken from a patient whose treatment included radiotherapy and nephrectomy. The origin of the receptors is a woman in her fifties or sixties with renal cell carcinoma.

The chain couples TRBV6-5 to TRBJ2-1, with TRBD2 identical over 8 bases. The trim removed 7 bases at V and 1 base at J, leaving 6 bases unmatched. CDR1 and CDR2 (germline): MNHEY, SVGAGI. This CDR3 has 15 residues. In DNA form, the CDR3 reads TGTGCCAGCACCCGACGGGGGGGGTCCTACAATGAGCAGTTCTTC. Its protein is CASTRRGGSYNEQFF.

This clone was counted only a few times. The rearrangement links TRBV7-2 to TRBJ2-5, with 10 bases lining up with TRBD2. The CDR3 is 14 amino acids. Germline values: CDR1 SGHTA, CDR2 FQGNSA. The V and J ends lost 5 bases and 5 bases, in that order; junction bases with no gene match: 5. CDR3: CASSTSGASETQYF. CDR3 coding DNA: TGTGCCAGCAGCACTAGCGGGGCCTCCGAGACCCAGTACTTC.

The rearrangement uses TRBV10-1 and TRBJ2-3; D gene ambiguous. Germline V gene lookup returns CDR1 WNHNN and CDR2 SYGVQD (reference sequence). The ends were cut back, 0 bases at V and 1 base at J, with 5 bases in the middle. This CDR3 has 14 residues. The CDR3 nucleotides are TGCGCCAGCAGTGAGTCCGTCGGCACAGATACGCAGTATTTT. Translated: CASSESVGTDTQYF.

The V gene is TRBV6-6, the J gene TRBJ1-6; no clear D. V gave up 6 bases and J gave up 0 bases, with 3 bases separating them. This CDR3 region has 13 residues. Germline V gene sequence: CDR1 MNHNY, CDR2 SVGAGI (reference sequence). The CDR3: CASRVSYNSPLHF. In DNA form, the CDR3 reads TGTGCCAGCAGGGTCTCCTATAATTCACCCCTCCACTTT.

V usage is TRBV9 and J usage is TRBJ1-3, with D maybe TRBD1 (5 bases). Germline CDR1 SGDLS, CDR2 YYNGEE. V was clipped by 5 bases and J by 1 base, with 10 bases between them. The CDR3 runs 14 residues. This CDR3 is CASRPGGSGNTIYF. The CDR3 bases are TGTGCCAGCAGGCCCGGGGGTTCTGGAAACACCATATATTTT. The entire variable domain, with the rest obtained from reference TRBV9 and TRBJ1-3, is as follows: DSGVTQTPKHLITATGQRVTLRCSPRSGDLSVYWYQQSLDQGLQFLIQYYNGEERAKGNILERFSAQQFPDLHSELNLSSLELGDSALYFCASRPGGSGNTIYFGEGSWLTVV.

The sample holds one count of this clone. This CDR3 reads CASSNTGGADEQYF. In DNA, the CDR3 is TGTGCCAGCAGTAACACAGGGGGCGCGGACGAGCAGTACTTC. The V gene is TRBV6-1, the J gene TRBJ2-7; TRBD1 matches 9 bases. Losses at the gene ends were 5 bases for V and 5 bases for J; bases not matched to a gene: 7. Looked up from germline, CDR1 is MNHNS and CDR2 is SASEGT. This CDR3 is built from 14 residues.

The chain has TRBV4-2 and TRBJ2-3, with D possibly matching TRBD2 (7 bases). This CDR3 comprises 16 residues. Trimming cost V 4 bases and J 3 bases, with 17 bases left between them. The germline V gene encodes CDR1 LGHNA and CDR2 YNFKEQ. The CDR3 spells CASSRRGGFSTDTQYF. CDR3 bases: TGTGCCAGCAGCCGGAGGGGGGGCTTTTCGACAGATACGCAGTATTTT.

The V call is TRBV6-6, the J call TRBJ2-1; 10 bases match TRBD1. CDR3 length: 15 amino acids. Losses at the gene ends were 5 bases for V and 7 bases for J; bases not matched to a gene: 8. Per the germline V gene, CDR1 is MNHNY and CDR2 is SVGAGI (reference sequence). The CDR3 loop is CASSKSDRGLNEQFF. The CDR3 coding sequence is TGTGCCAGCAGTAAATCTGACAGGGGGCTGAATGAGCAGTTCTTC.

The chain links TRBV7-9 to TRBJ2-3; 9 positions agree with TRBD1. This CDR3 is 15 amino acids long. The V and J ends lost 6 bases and 3 bases, in that order; junction bases with no gene match: 7. CDR1 and CDR2 (germline): SEHNR, FQNEAQ (reference sequence). For the CDR3, the DNA is TGTGCCAGCAGTGTGGACAGGGGCAATACAGATACGCAGTATTTT. It is translated as CASSVDRGNTDTQYF. Based on the CDR3 plus reference TRBV7-9 and TRBJ2-3, the full variable domain is DTGVSQNPRHKITKRGQNVTFRCDPISEHNRLYWYRQTLGQGPEFLTYFQNEAQLEKSRLLSDRFSAERPKGSFSTLEIQRTEQGDSAMYLCASSVDRGNTDTQYFGPGTRLTVL.

The V call is TRBV5-6, the J call TRBJ1-1; weak D call: TRBD1 (5 bases). V lost 7 bases, J lost 0 bases, and 13 bases lay in between. Germline V gene data show CDR1 as SGHDT and CDR2 as YYEEEE. The CDR3 loop spans 14 amino acids. The CDR3 spells CASLTGPMNTEAFF. In DNA, the CDR3 is TGTGCCAGCCTTACGGGACCGATGAACACTGAAGCTTTCTTT.

The chain carries TRBV10-1 and TRBJ1-2, with D perhaps TRBD1 (5 bases). Trimming took 6 bases from V and 6 from J, leaving 17 bases between them. This CDR3 is 14 amino acids long. Germline CDR1 reads WNHNN; CDR2 reads SYGVQD (reference sequence). In nucleotides, the CDR3 is TGCGCCAGCAGGGAGAACAGGCCTAGCCATGGCTACACCTTC. Translating gives CASRENRPSHGYTF.

J is TRBJ2-7 and V is TRBV25-1; no clear D. The germline CDR1 and CDR2 sequences are MGHDK and SYGVNS. This CDR3 spans 14 amino acids. V shed 2 bases and J shed 6 bases, with 14 bases lying between them. CDR3 nucleotides: TGTGCCAGCAGTGAAGGTGGGCTTCCACTCGAGCAGTACTTC. Protein sequence: CASSEGGLPLEQYF.

The count of this clone is one. The rearrangement links TRBV28 to TRBJ2-7; TRBD1 matches at 8 bases. The CDR3 consists of 15 residues. The germline CDR1 and CDR2 sequences are MDHEN and SYDVKM. J gave up 7 bases and V 6 bases, and 14 bases lay outside the gene matches. CDR3 amino acids: CASSPTGQGAWEQYF. The DNA of the CDR3 is TGTGCCAGCAGCCCCACCGGACAGGGAGCTTGGGAGCAGTACTTC.

V usage is TRBV7-2 and J usage is TRBJ2-2, with D perhaps matching TRBD1 (6 bases). The CDR3 consists of 15 residues. V was clipped by 5 bases and J by 4 bases, with 14 bases between them. Germline V gene sequence: CDR1 SGHTA, CDR2 FQGNSA. CDR3 region: CASSQDRWSTGELFF. The DNA of the CDR3 is TGTGCCAGCAGCCAAGACAGGTGGAGCACCGGGGAGCTGTTTTTT. The full variable domain, with the rest looked up from reference TRBV7-2 and TRBJ2-2, is GAGVSQSPSNKVTEKGKDVELRCDPISGHTALYWYRQSLGQGLEFLIYFQGNSAPDKSGLPSDRFSAERTGGSVSTLTIQRTQQEDSAVYLCASSQDRWSTGELFFGEGSRLTVL.

The rearrangement links TRBV19 to TRBJ1-1, with TRBD1 as a possible D gene (5 bases). V was trimmed by 8 bases and J by 0 bases, leaving 7 bases between them. This CDR3 has 12 amino acids. CDR1 LNHDA and CDR2 SQIVND come from the germline V gene (reference sequence). The CDR3 protein is CASSRVNTEAFF. The CDR3 coding sequence is TGTGCCAGTTCCAGGGTGAACACTGAAGCTTTCTTT.

This clone has just one count. V gene TRBV9 combines with J gene TRBJ2-2, with a tentative D call TRBD2 (5 bases). Germline-derived CDR1 and CDR2 are SGDLS and YYNGEE. V lost 0 bases, J lost 4 bases, and 10 bases lay in between. The CDR3 contains 15 residues. The DNA of the CDR3 is TGTGCCAGCAGCGTAGCAGGAGGTGGCACCGGGGAGCTGTTTTTT. It translates to CASSVAGGGTGELFF.

This clone was recorded only once. The rearrangement joins TRBV7-2 to TRBJ2-7; perhaps TRBD2 as D (5 bases). Germline V CDR1 and CDR2: SGHTA, FQGNSA. The CDR3 extends over 14 amino acids. V was clipped by 0 bases and J by 6 bases, with 12 bases between them. CDR3 sequence (DNA): TGTGCCAGCAGCTTAGCGAGCGTTGCGGGCGAGCAGTACTTC. Translating it yields CASSLASVAGEQYF.

The J gene is TRBJ1-1, the V gene TRBV7-9, with 7 bases lining up with TRBD1. The CDR3 runs to 14 residues. Germline V gene lookup returns CDR1 SEHNR and CDR2 FQNEAQ (reference sequence). The junction had 8 bases not matched to a gene; V was cut back by 5 bases and J by 5 bases. DNA of the CDR3: TGTGCCAGCAGCCCGCGACAGGGTTTGACTGAAGCTTTCTTT. It translates to CASSPRQGLTEAFF.

This clone was recorded once. The J gene is TRBJ1-2, the V gene TRBV28; D is undetermined. Trimming took off 7 bases at V and 4 bases at J, with 13 bases between the two ends. The CDR3 spans 13 residues. CDR1 is MDHEN and CDR2 is SYDVKM in the germline V gene. CDR3: CASTRGPIYGYTF. CDR3 sequence (DNA): TGTGCCAGCACCCGAGGGCCAATCTATGGCTACACCTTC.

The V gene is TRBV9, the J gene TRBJ1-6; D unresolved. CDR3 length equals 12 residues. Germline CDR1 is SGDLS and CDR2 is YYNGEE. The germline V and J ends were trimmed by 5 bases and 4 bases, with 4 bases remaining between them. CDR3 loop: CASSEYNSPLHF. Here the CDR3 DNA reads TGTGCCAGCAGTGAATATAATTCACCCCTCCACTTT.

The chain employs TRBV5-1 and TRBJ1-3, with 7 positions matching TRBD1. Germline values: CDR1 SGHRS, CDR2 YFSETQ. Trimming took 4 bases from V and 0 from J; bases not matched to a gene: 7. The CDR3 contains 16 residues. CDR3 sequence (DNA): TGCGCCAGCAGCCCGGGACAGACCGTCTCTGGAAACACCATATATTTT. It yields the protein CASSPGQTVSGNTIYF.

The V gene is TRBV5-1, the J gene TRBJ2-5; the D gene is possibly TRBD1 (5 bases). V was trimmed by 2 bases and J by 2 bases, leaving 13 bases between them. Germline values: CDR1 SGHRS, CDR2 YFSETQ. CDR3 size: 15 residues. CDR3 nucleotides: TGCGCCAGCAGCTTATTATACAGGTCACAAGAGACCCAGTACTTC. Its protein product is CASSLLYRSQETQYF.

This chain uses TRBV30 with TRBJ1-4; unclear D gene. This CDR3 contains 18 residues. Trimming pared 3 bases from V and 1 base from J, leaving 21 bases between. The germline CDR1 and CDR2 sequences are GTSNPN and SVGIG (reference sequence). The CDR3 here is CAWRGRGFIVGTNEKLFF. The CDR3 nucleotides read TGTGCCTGGAGGGGAAGAGGGTTCATAGTTGGAACTAATGAAAAACTGTTTTTT.